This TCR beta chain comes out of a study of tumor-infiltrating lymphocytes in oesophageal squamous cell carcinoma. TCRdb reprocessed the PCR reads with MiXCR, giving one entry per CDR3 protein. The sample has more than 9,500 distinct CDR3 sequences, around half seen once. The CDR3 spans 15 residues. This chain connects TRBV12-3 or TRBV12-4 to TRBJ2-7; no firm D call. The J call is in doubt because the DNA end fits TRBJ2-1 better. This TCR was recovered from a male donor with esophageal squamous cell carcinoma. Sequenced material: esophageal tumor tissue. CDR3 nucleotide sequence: TGTGCCAGCAGGTCCTCCCCTAGCTCCTACAATGAGCAGTTCTTC. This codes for CASRSSPSSYNEQFF.